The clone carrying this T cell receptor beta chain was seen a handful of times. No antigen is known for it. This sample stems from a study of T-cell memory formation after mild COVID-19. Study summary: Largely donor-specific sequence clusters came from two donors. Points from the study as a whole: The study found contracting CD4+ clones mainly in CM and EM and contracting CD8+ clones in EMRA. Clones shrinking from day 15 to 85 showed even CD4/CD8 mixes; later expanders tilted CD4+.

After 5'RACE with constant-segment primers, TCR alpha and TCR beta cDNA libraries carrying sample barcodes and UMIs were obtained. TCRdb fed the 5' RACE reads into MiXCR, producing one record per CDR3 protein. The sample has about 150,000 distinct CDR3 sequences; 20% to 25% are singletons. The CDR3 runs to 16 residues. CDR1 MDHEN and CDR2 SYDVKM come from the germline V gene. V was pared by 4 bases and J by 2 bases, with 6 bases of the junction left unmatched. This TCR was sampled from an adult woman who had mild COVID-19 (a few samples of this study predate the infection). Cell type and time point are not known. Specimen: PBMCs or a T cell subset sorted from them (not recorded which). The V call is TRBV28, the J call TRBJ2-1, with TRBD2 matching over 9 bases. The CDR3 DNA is TGTGCCAGCAGTTACCCCCTAGCGGGAACCTACAATGAGCAGTTCTTC. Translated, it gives CASSYPLAGTYNEQFF.